This is a list of T cell receptor beta chains from one sample in a study of CD8 T cells in ankylosing spondylitis. MiXCR, run by TCRdb on the 5' RACE reads, gives a single entry per CDR3 protein. The sample yields hundreds of thousands of distinct CDR3 sequences, approximately 10% seen once. Sequencing input: blood, either unsorted or a sorted T cell fraction (not recorded which). The receptors shown here come from a male donor with ankylosing spondylitis. Each CDR3 is given with its conserved first and last residue. The D gene is left open where the match is weak. The size of a clone is reported for some rows only, either as once, few or many, or as a class for expanded clones.

cdr3_nt cdr3_aa d_call v_call clone_size j_call
TGTGCCACCAGTGATCCCCAACAGGGCTCGCAAGAGACCCAGTACTTC CATSDPQQGSQETQYF . TRBV24-1 few TRBJ2-5
TGTGCCACTCAACGCGGACAGGGTGTTAGTGAGCAGTACTTC CATQRGQGVSEQYF TRBD1 TRBV10-3 . TRBJ2-7
TGTGCCAGCAGTTACTCGATAGGGGAGGGGCAGCTGTTTTTT CASSYSIGEGQLFF TRBD2 TRBV6-2/TRBV6-3 . TRBJ2-2
TGCGCCAGCAGCCCCAACCAGGGGGAGACCCAGTACTTC CASSPNQGETQYF . TRBV5-1 many TRBJ2-5
TGTGCCAGCAGCTTAGCGACAGGCTCTGGAAACACCATATATTTT CASSLATGSGNTIYF . TRBV7-2 few TRBJ1-3
TGCAGCGTGGTAAAACAGGGTAATGGCTATGGCTACACCTTC CSVVKQGNGYGYTF . TRBV29-1 many TRBJ1-2
TGTGCCAGCAGCTTAGGGACAGACATCTACACCGGGGAGCTGTTTTTT CASSLGTDIYTGELFF . TRBV7-9 . TRBJ2-2
TGTGCCAGCAGTCCATGGGGGAGGGCCTTAATGTACAATGAGCAGTTCTTC CASSPWGRALMYNEQFF TRBD2 TRBV28 few TRBJ2-1
TGTGCCAGCATACAGGCGCGGGGCACTGAAGCTTTCTTT CASIQARGTEAFF . TRBV6-1 few TRBJ1-1
TGTGCCAGCAGTTACTCGGATGCAGGGAGGTGGTTTGTTGAAAAACTGTTTTTT CASSYSDAGRWFVEKLFF . TRBV6-5 few TRBJ1-4
TGCAGCGTTCTGACGACGGACAATCAGCCCCAGCATTTT CSVLTTDNQPQHF . TRBV29-1 many TRBJ1-5
TGTGCCAGCAGTCGACTGGTAGCCAAAAACATTCAGCACTTC CASSRLVAKNIQHF . TRBV12-3/TRBV12-4 once TRBJ2-4
TGCAGTGCCGTTGATTCCCTCCGGGGCTCCCGGGAGCAGTTCTTC CSAVDSLRGSREQFF . TRBV20-1 . TRBJ2-1
TGTGCCAGCAGCTTAAAAAGGATTCGAAACAATGAGCAGTTCTTC CASSLKRIRNNEQFF . TRBV7-9 . TRBJ2-1
TGTGCCAGCAGCTTACGCGCCCCGACCGGGAAGGGGACTGAAGCTTTCTTT CASSLRAPTGKGTEAFF . TRBV7-2 . TRBJ1-1
TGCGCCAGCAGCCAAGATGTACCGAGAAGGAACTCTGGAAACACCATATATTTT CASSQDVPRRNSGNTIYF . TRBV4-3 . TRBJ1-3